This T cell receptor (beta chain) was sequenced in a study of cytomegalovirus exposure and HLA in healthy donors. Study-level findings and limits: The authors confirmed in vitro that a few CMV-associated chains were specific for CMV antigens. Investigators reported fewer than 200 TCR beta chains as tied to cytomegalovirus.

Regarding this clone: The antigen is undetermined.

The protocol was immunoSEQ multiplex PCR, while the TCRdb copy is restricted to in-frame clones and leaves out a portion. The sample has under 200,000 clones, about 81% seen once. Germline V CDR1 and CDR2: SQVTM, ANQGSEA. The ends lost 6 bases at V and 8 bases at J; junction bases unmatched: 10. The CDR3 runs 13 residues. The receptor was isolated from a woman between 25 and 40 years old in good health and CMV-seronegative. The sequenced sample was PBMCs. The chain joins TRBV29-1 to TRBJ1-1; 9 nucleotides align to TRBD1. The CDR3 region has the DNA TGCAGCGTCGCCAACAGGGGGCGCGGGGAAGCTTTCTTT. It encodes CSVANRGRGEAFF.